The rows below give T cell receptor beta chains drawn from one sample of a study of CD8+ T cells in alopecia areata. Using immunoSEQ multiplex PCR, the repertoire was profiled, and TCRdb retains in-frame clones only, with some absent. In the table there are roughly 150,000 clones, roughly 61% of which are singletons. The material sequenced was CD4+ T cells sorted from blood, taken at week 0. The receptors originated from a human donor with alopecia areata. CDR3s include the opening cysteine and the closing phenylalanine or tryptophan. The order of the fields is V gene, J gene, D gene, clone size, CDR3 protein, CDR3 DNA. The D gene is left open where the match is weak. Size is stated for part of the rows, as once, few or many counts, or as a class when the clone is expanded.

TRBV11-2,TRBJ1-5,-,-,CASSLGSRSNQPQHF,TGTGCCAGCAGCTTAGGAAGTCGGAGCAATCAGCCCCAGCATTTT
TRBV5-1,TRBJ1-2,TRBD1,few,CASSSTGRDSLGYTF,TGCGCCAGCAGCTCGACAGGCCGGGACAGTCTTGGCTACACCTTC
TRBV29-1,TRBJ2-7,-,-,CSVKGRSSYEQYF,TGCAGCGTTAAGGGGAGAAGCTCCTACGAGCAGTACTTC
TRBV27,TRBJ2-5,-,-,CASSFSGGRETQYF,TGTGCCAGCAGTTTTTCCGGGGGCCGGGAGACCCAGTACTTC
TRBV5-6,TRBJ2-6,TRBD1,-,CASRVGGQGANVLTF,TGTGCCAGCAGGGTAGGGGGCCAGGGGGCCAACGTCCTGACTTTC
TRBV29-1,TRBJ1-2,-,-,CSVDPRMNYGYTF,TGCAGCGTTGACCCACGAATGAACTATGGCTACACCTTC
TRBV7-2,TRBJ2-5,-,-,CASRSGETQYF,TGTGCCAGCCGGTCAGGGGAGACCCAGTACTTC
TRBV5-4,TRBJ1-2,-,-,CASSLKGGSTNYGYTF,TGTGCCAGCAGCTTAAAGGGGGGATCTACTAACTATGGCTACACCTTC
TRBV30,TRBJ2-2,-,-,CAWSVRQFGELFF,TGTGCCTGGAGTGTACGGCAGTTCGGGGAGCTGTTTTTT
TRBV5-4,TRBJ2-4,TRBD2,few,CASSLVAGGDIQYF,TGTGCCAGCAGCTTGGTAGCGGGGGGTGACATTCAGTACTTC
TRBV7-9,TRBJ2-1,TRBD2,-,CASSFSGGASEQFF,TGTGCCAGCAGCTTTAGCGGGGGGGCCAGTGAGCAGTTCTTC
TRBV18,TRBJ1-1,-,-,CASRPTAENTEAFF,TGTGCCAGCCGCCCGACAGCCGAGAACACTGAAGCTTTCTTT
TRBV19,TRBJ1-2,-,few,CASTPGQGNYGYTF,TGTGCCAGTACCCCTGGGCAGGGGAACTATGGCTACACCTTC
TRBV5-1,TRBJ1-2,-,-,CASSLSWPGNYGYTF,TGCGCCAGCAGCTTGAGCTGGCCAGGGAACTATGGCTACACCTTC
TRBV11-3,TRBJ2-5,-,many,CASRPATFQETQYF,TGTGCCAGCAGGCCGGCGACCTTCCAAGAGACCCAGTACTTC
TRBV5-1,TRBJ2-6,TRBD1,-,CASSRQGVSGANVLTF,TGCGCCAGCAGTCGACAGGGAGTGTCTGGGGCCAACGTCCTGACTTTC
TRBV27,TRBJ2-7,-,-,CASSLRRDLYYEQYF,TGTGCCAGCAGTTTACGCCGGGACTTATACTACGAGCAGTACTTC
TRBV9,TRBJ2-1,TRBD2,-,CASSERLAGGYNEQFF,TGTGCCAGCAGCGAAAGACTAGCGGGGGGCTACAATGAGCAGTTCTTC
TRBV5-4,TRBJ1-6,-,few,CASSWGPAGQNSPLHF,TGTGCCAGCAGCTGGGGACCCGCGGGGCAAAATTCACCCCTCCACTTT
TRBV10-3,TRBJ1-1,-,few,CAIRVGVDTEAFF,TGTGCCATCAGAGTAGGGGTCGACACTGAAGCTTTCTTT
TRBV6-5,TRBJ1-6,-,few,CASGPGGGYNSPLHF,TGTGCCAGCGGTCCTGGCGGGGGCTATAATTCACCCCTCCACTTT
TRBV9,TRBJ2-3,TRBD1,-,CASSLGQGSTDTQYF,TGTGCCAGCAGCCTGGGACAGGGAAGCACAGATACGCAGTATTTT
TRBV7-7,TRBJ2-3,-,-,CASSISGTDTQYF,TGTGCTAGCAGCATTAGCGGTACTGATACGCAGTATTTT
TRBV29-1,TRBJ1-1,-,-,CSVDQGPEAFF,TGCAGCGTTGACCAGGGCCCTGAAGCTTTCTTT
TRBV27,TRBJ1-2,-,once,CASSLSGGAYGYTF,TGTGCCAGCAGTTTATCGGGGGGGGCCTATGGCTACACCTTC
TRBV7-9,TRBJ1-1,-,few,CASSLTGSGTEAFF,TGTGCCAGCAGCTTAACAGGGAGTGGCACTGAAGCTTTCTTT
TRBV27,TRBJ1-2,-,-,CASSGGVGYTF,TGTGCCAGCAGTGGAGGGGTCGGCTACACCTTC
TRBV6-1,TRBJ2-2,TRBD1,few,CASSAVTGGITGELFF,TGTGCCAGCAGTGCTGTAACAGGGGGCATCACCGGGGAGCTGTTTTTT
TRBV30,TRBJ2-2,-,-,CAWSVMGTGELFF,TGTGCCTGGAGTGTAATGGGCACCGGGGAGCTGTTTTTT
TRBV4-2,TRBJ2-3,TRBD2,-,CASSLSGLADDTQYF,TGTGCCAGCAGCTTGAGTGGACTAGCGGACGATACGCAGTATTTT
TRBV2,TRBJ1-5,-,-,CASSVTGFNQPQHF,TGTGCCAGCAGTGTAACAGGGTTCAATCAGCCCCAGCATTTT
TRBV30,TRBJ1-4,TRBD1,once,CAWSVGGTGRKLFF,TGTGCCTGGAGTGTAGGCGGGACAGGGAGGAAACTGTTTTTT
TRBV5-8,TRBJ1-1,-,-,CASSRSNRGARTEAFF,TGTGCCAGCAGCCGATCAAATAGGGGCGCCCGCACTGAAGCTTTCTTT
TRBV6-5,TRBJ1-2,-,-,CASSQGRFYGYTF,TGTGCCAGCAGCCAGGGACGGTTCTATGGCTACACCTTC
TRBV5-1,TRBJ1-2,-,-,CASSLESRTFYGYTF,TGCGCCAGCAGCTTGGAATCAAGGACATTTTATGGCTACACCTTC
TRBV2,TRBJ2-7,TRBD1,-,CASSVAGTGPYEQYF,TGTGCCAGCAGTGTGGCCGGGACAGGACCCTACGAGCAGTACTTC
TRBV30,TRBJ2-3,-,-,CAWSVLGVGTDTQYF,TGTGCCTGGAGTGTACTCGGGGTTGGCACAGATACGCAGTATTTT
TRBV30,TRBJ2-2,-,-,CAWKQGGYTGELFF,TGTGCCTGGAAGCAGGGCGGGTACACCGGGGAGCTGTTTTTT
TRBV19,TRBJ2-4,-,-,CATFNGAGDKNIQYF,TGTGCCACATTTAACGGGGCAGGGGATAAAAACATTCAGTACTTC
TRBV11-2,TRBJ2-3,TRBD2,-,CASSRLVGTSGGLNTQYF,TGTGCCAGCAGCCGCCTTGTAGGCACTAGCGGGGGCCTTAATACGCAGTATTTT
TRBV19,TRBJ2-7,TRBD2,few,CASSTGLAGGPYEQYF,TGTGCCAGTAGTACCGGACTAGCGGGGGGCCCCTACGAGCAGTACTTC
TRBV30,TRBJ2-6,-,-,CAWRTGLFSGANVLTF,TGTGCCTGGAGGACGGGGTTATTCTCTGGGGCCAACGTCCTGACTTTC
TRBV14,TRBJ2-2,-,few,CATVRGAWTGELFF,TGTGCCACCGTCCGGGGGGCTTGGACCGGGGAGCTGTTTTTT
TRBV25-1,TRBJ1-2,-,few,CASSVNRVDGYTF,TGTGCCAGCAGCGTCAACAGGGTCGACGGCTACACCTTC
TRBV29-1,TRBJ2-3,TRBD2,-,CSVESSGDTQYF,TGCAGCGTTGAGTCTAGCGGAGATACGCAGTATTTT
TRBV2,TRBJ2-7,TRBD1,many,CASSEITGGAEQYF,TGTGCCAGCAGTGAAATAACAGGGGGCGCGGAGCAGTACTTC
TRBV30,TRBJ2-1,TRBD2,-,CAWGVLSGGLNNEQFF,TGTGCCTGGGGAGTGCTGAGCGGGGGGCTTAACAATGAGCAGTTCTTC
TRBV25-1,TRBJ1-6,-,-,CASSEGAVNSPLHF,TGTGCCAGCAGTGAAGGGGCTGTTAATTCACCCCTCCACTTT
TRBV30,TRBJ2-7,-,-,CAWSVAGMEYEQYF,TGTGCCTGGAGTGTCGCAGGGATGGAATACGAGCAGTACTTC
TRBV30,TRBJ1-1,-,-,CAWTEQVNTEAFF,TGTGCCTGGACTGAACAGGTGAACACTGAAGCTTTCTTT
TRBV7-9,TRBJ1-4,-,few,CASSWDIANEKLFF,TGTGCCAGCAGCTGGGACATTGCTAATGAAAAACTGTTTTTT
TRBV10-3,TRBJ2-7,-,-,CAISGLQVGEQYF,TGTGCCATCAGTGGGTTACAGGTTGGGGAGCAGTACTTC
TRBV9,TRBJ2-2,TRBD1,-,CASSVAAQGAKGGELFF,TGTGCCAGCAGCGTAGCGGCGCAGGGGGCTAAAGGCGGGGAGCTGTTTTTT
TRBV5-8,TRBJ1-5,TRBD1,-,CASSPTPQGGQPQHF,TGTGCCAGCAGCCCGACTCCGCAGGGGGGTCAGCCCCAGCATTTT
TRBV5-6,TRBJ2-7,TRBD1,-,CASSPLGQGFHEQYF,TGTGCCAGCAGCCCCCTGGGACAGGGGTTCCACGAGCAGTACTTC
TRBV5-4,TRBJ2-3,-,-,CASSSSQFSDTQYF,TGTGCCAGCAGCTCTAGCCAGTTCTCAGATACGCAGTATTTT
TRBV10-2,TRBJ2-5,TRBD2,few,CASAKPLAGVATQETQYF,TGCGCCAGCGCAAAACCACTAGCGGGGGTCGCCACACAAGAGACCCAGTACTTC
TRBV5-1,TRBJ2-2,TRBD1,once,CASSSDRAGELFF,TGCGCCAGCAGCTCTGACAGGGCCGGGGAGCTGTTTTTT
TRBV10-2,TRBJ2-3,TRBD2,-,CATRTSIPDTQYF,TGCGCCACCCGGACTAGCATCCCAGATACGCAGTATTTT
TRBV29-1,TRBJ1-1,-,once,CSGRRQLNTEAFF,TGCAGCGGGAGACGACAGTTAAACACTGAAGCTTTCTTT